This TCR beta chain originates from a study of blood T cell repertoires in COVID-19. Trimming removed 3 bases at V and 3 bases at J, with 6 bases between. Germline V gene lookup returns CDR1 MDHEN and CDR2 SYDVKM. CDR3 length equals 12 residues. Study processing details: Estimation of nucleated cell counts relied on the amplification of reference gene primers. The data were produced by immunoSEQ multiplex PCR, yet TCRdb's version contains in-frame clones alone and is incomplete. That table furnishes V, J and clone size, whereas the DNA furnished D and trimming. The table records some 200,000 clones, less than 90% of them present only once.

Sequencing was performed on peripheral blood. This chain joins TRBV28 and TRBJ2-7; D uncertain. The sequence was collected from a woman aged 70-85 years with acute or convalescent COVID-19. CDR3 in amino acids: CASSFQDYEQYF. Here the CDR3 DNA reads TGTGCCAGCAGTTTTCAGGACTACGAGCAGTACTTC.